This is a list of T cell receptor beta chains from one sample in a study of T cell repertoires in cytomegalovirus infection. TCRdb itself ran the reads through MiXCR, one entry per CDR3 protein. The sample carries fewer than 550,000 distinct CDR3 sequences, approximately 25% recorded once. Input material: PBMCs. Receptor source: a human donor in good health (CMV status not recorded). Some clones in this sample may be carry-over from other donors' samples. Each CDR3 is given with its conserved first and last residue. D genes are given only for firm matches.

d_call v_call cdr3_aa
TRBD2 TRBV6-4 CASRSEAGPSDTQYF
- TRBV4-3 CASSQGGPATDTQYF
TRBD2 TRBV7-8 CASSPPPGLAGENEQFF
- TRBV7-8 CASSYTRVSEQFF
- TRBV7-2 CASSLEGVKLFF
TRBD2 TRBV7-2 CASSRHVSGIQETQYF
- TRBV28 CASSSPFVAQDYGYTF
- TRBV5-1 CASSFTSADYGYTF
- TRBV28 CASSLGTGTFSDEQFF
- TRBV7-8 CASSLASTLQGDKNIQYF